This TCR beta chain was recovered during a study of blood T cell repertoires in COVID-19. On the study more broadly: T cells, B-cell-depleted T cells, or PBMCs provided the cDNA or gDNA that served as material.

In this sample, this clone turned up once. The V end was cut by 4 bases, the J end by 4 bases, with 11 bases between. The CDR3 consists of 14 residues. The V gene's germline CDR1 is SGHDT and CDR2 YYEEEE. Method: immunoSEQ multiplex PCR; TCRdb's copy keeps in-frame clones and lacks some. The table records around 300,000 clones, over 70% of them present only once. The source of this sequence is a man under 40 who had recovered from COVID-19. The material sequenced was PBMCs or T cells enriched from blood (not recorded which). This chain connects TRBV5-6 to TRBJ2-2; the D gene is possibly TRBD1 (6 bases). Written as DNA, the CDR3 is TGTGCCAGCAGCCCGGAGACAGGCACCGGGGAGCTGTTTTTT. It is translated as CASSPETGTGELFF. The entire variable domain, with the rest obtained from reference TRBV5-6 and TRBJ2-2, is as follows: DAGVTQSPTHLIKTRGQQVTLRCSPKSGHDTVSWYQQALGQGPQFIFQYYEEEERQRGNFPDRFSGHQFPNYSSELNVNALLLGDSALYLCASSPETGTGELFFGEGSRLTVL.